These 9 T cell receptor beta chains share one sample of origin, sequenced in a study of blood T cell repertoires in COVID-19. Libraries were prepared by immunoSEQ multiplex PCR; TCRdb keeps only in-frame clonotypes and omits some of them. Among 150,000 to 200,000 clones listed, around 86% were seen once. The material sequenced was peripheral blood. These receptors were obtained from an elderly woman in a cohort sampled during active or convalescent COVID-19.

The chain employs TRBV18 and TRBJ1-6; D unresolved. Looked up from germline, CDR1 is KGHSH and CDR2 is LQKENI. Between the trimmed V and J ends, which lost 2 bases and 6 bases, there was a span of 5 bases. CDR3 length: 13 residues. CDR3: CASSPGSNSPLHF. The CDR3 DNA is TGTGCCAGCTCACCAGGCTCTAATTCACCCCTCCACTTT.

This sequence joins TRBV5-1 and TRBJ1-1; the D gene is possibly TRBD1 (5 bases). The CDR3 has 13 amino acids. CDR1 and CDR2 (germline): SGHRS, YFSETQ. Trimming removed 3 bases from V and 4 bases from J, with 10 bases in between. This CDR3 is CASSYADSTEAFF. The CDR3 DNA reads as TGCGCCAGCAGCTACGCTGACAGCACTGAAGCTTTCTTT. Together with reference TRBV5-1 and TRBJ1-1, the CDR3 gives the full variable domain: KAGVTQTPRYLIKTRGQQVTLSCSPISGHRSVSWYQQTPGQGLQFLFEYFSETQRNKGNFPGRFSGRQFSNSRSEMNVSTLELGDSALYLCASSYADSTEAFFGQGTRLTVV.

The chain recombines TRBV2 with TRBJ1-2, with TRBD1 identical over 7 bases. V trimming: 6 bases; J trimming: 3 bases; junction bases outside the gene matches: 10. The germline gives CDR1 SNHLY, CDR2 FYNNEI. There are 15 residues in the CDR3. The CDR3: CASRPWTGEHYGYTF. In DNA, the CDR3 is TGTGCCAGCAGGCCCTGGACAGGCGAACACTATGGCTACACCTTC.

The J gene is TRBJ1-4, the V gene TRBV6-1; 8 positions agree with TRBD1. Germline V CDR1 and CDR2: MNHNS, SASEGT. J was trimmed by 5 bases and V by 3 bases; bases with no gene match: 8. The CDR3 loop spans 16 amino acids. In DNA, the CDR3 is TGTGCCAGCAGTGACCCGGGACAGGATCAAAATGAAAAACTGTTTTTT. Its protein product is CASSDPGQDQNEKLFF.

The chain joins TRBV13 to TRBJ1-4, with no clear D. Trimming left V 2 bases short and J 0 bases short, with 13 bases between. Germline CDR1 is PRHDT and CDR2 is FYEKMQ (reference sequence). The CDR3 runs to 17 residues. The CDR3 here is CASSLFTSVATNEKLFF. CDR3 sequence (DNA): TGTGCCAGCAGCTTATTCACCAGCGTTGCAACTAATGAAAAACTGTTTTTT.

The gene calls are TRBV7-8 and TRBJ1-3; 8 nucleotides line up with TRBD1. Germline lookup yields CDR1 SGHVS and CDR2 FQNEAQ. The CDR3 is made up of 18 amino acids. Trimming at V came to 2 bases and at J to 0 bases, leaving 9 bases not matched to a gene. CDR3 in DNA: TGTGCCAGCAGCTTATACCCGGGACAGGATCACTCTGGAAACACCATATATTTT. Translating it yields CASSLYPGQDHSGNTIYF.

The chain combines TRBV5-1 with TRBJ2-3, with 9 bases lining up with TRBD2. Looked up from germline, CDR1 is SGHRS and CDR2 is YFSETQ. CDR3 size: 16 residues. Trimming cost V 5 bases and J 1 base; bases outside gene matches: 8. The CDR3, as DNA: TGCGCCAGCAGGCGGCGGGGGGGCCTTGGCACAGATACGCAGTATTTT. Translating gives CASRRRGGLGTDTQYF.

The chain has TRBV7-9 and TRBJ1-2; 9 nucleotides align to TRBD1. The CDR3 runs 14 residues. CDR1 and CDR2 (germline): SEHNR, FQNEAQ (reference sequence). After removal of 4 bases from V and 4 bases from J, the junction contained 4 bases not matched to a gene. The CDR3 spells CASSSTGGLYGYTF. The CDR3 nucleotides are TGTGCCAGCAGCTCGACAGGGGGTCTCTATGGCTACACCTTC.

With respect to this clone: The same CDR3 also results from other DNA sequences found in this sample. V and J are TRBV10-3 and TRBJ1-1; D unresolved. The germline V gene has CDR1 ENHRY and CDR2 SYGVKD. V dropped 2 bases and J dropped 0 bases, with 4 bases sitting between them. This CDR3 is 13 amino acids long. CDR3 in amino acids: CAISETVNTEAFF. The CDR3 DNA follows: TGTGCCATCAGTGAGACAGTGAACACTGAAGCTTTCTTT.